Each of the 3 T cell receptor beta chains below was sequenced from the same sample in a study of cytomegalovirus exposure and HLA in healthy donors (dated 2017 in TCRdb). The method was the immunoSEQ multiplex PCR assay. For the multiplex PCR, a mixture combining 60 forward primers for TCR Vbeta segments and 13 reverse primers for TCR Jbeta segments was used. TCRdb retrieved this table from immuneACCESS and kept in-frame rearrangements only. Not all clones are present; in checked studies, unresolved V genes account for under half, and no reason is known for the remainder. This sample gives 150,000 to 200,000 clones in total; roughly 84% of them show up just once. The ten largest clones add up to approximately 0.26% of the sample. The sequenced sample consisted of PBMCs. Every receptor here comes from a boy aged 5-17 years in good health and CMV-seronegative.

V gene TRBV9 combines with J gene TRBJ2-1; TRBD2 agrees at 13 bases. Germline V gives CDR1 SGDLS, CDR2 YYNGEE. The CDR3 totals 15 residues. The V and J ends lost 5 bases and 9 bases, in that order; junction bases with no gene match: 8. In DNA form, the CDR3 reads TGTGCCAGCAGGTTCGGACTAGCGGGAGTGACTGAGCAGTTCTTC. This sequence encodes CASRFGLAGVTEQFF.

The rearrangement links TRBV9 to TRBJ2-7; 7 nucleotides match TRBD2. The CDR3 consists of 15 residues. CDR1 SGDLS and CDR2 YYNGEE come from the germline V gene. Trimming at V came to 0 bases and at J to 2 bases, leaving 5 bases not matched to a gene. CDR3 sequence: CASSVGVGGTYEQYF. The DNA for the CDR3 is TGTGCCAGCAGCGTAGGTGTCGGGGGGACCTACGAGCAGTACTTC. Full variable domain (rest looked up from reference TRBV9 and TRBJ2-7): DSGVTQTPKHLITATGQRVTLRCSPRSGDLSVYWYQQSLDQGLQFLIQYYNGEERAKGNILERFSAQQFPDLHSELNLSSLELGDSALYFCASSVGVGGTYEQYFGPGTRLTVT.

This chain connects TRBV7-2 to TRBJ2-3; D is unresolved. CDR1 is SGHTA and CDR2 is FQGNSA in the germline V gene. Trimming took 4 bases from V and 0 from J, leaving 8 bases between them. This CDR3 is 14 amino acids long. CDR3 region: CASSSIASTDTQYF. DNA of the CDR3: TGTGCCAGCAGCTCCATAGCTAGCACAGATACGCAGTATTTT. The entire variable domain, with the rest obtained from reference TRBV7-2 and TRBJ2-3, is as follows: GAGVSQSPSNKVTEKGKDVELRCDPISGHTALYWYRQSLGQGLEFLIYFQGNSAPDKSGLPSDRFSAERTGGSVSTLTIQRTQQEDSAVYLCASSSIASTDTQYFGPGTRLTVL.